This T cell receptor (beta chain) originates from a study of T cells after yellow fever vaccination. TCRdb re-called the 5' RACE reads through MiXCR, storing one row per CDR3 protein. The data contain fewer than 400,000 distinct CDR3 sequences, 6% to 8% of them singletons. This clonotype has just a few counts. The CDR3 length is 12 residues. Trimming cost V 1 base and J 10 bases, with 9 bases left between them. Germline V gene sequence: CDR1 SGHKS, CDR2 YYEKEE (reference sequence). The specimen comprised PBMCs, sampled 5 days after the yellow fever booster vaccination. This sequence joins TRBV5-5 and TRBJ2-1; tentatively, D is TRBD2 (5 bases). The source of this sequence is a man under 40 who received the YFV17D yellow fever vaccine. The CDR3 DNA reads TGTGCCAGCAGCTTGCCCGGGATAGAGCAGTTCTTC. It codes for CASSLPGIEQFF. The variable domain in full, completed from reference TRBV5-5 and TRBJ2-1, reads DAGVTQSPTHLIKTRGQQVTLRCSPISGHKSVSWYQQVLGQGPQFIFQYYEKEERGRGNFPDRFSARQFPNYSSELNVNALLLGDSALYLCASSLPGIEQFFGPGTRLTVL.